The 31 T cell receptor beta chains reported below all come from one sample, sequenced in a study of vaccination and CD4 T cells after COVID-19. Indicated treatment: approximately 9-day PBMC culture with coronavirus spike peptide pools or control peptides (ViraFEST assay). At the Johns Hopkins FTIC core, DNA taken from cultured CD4+ T cells was sequenced by way of the Oncomine TCR Beta short-read assay. One entry per CDR3 protein, called by TCRdb with MiXCR from the PCR reads. Here the sample spans about 9,700 distinct CDR3 sequences, 70% being singletons. Antigens of these TCRs are unknown. The sequencing input was CD4+ T cells from blood, cultured in vitro. These receptors all come from a human donor who had recovered from COVID-19.

V usage is TRBV7-6 and J usage is TRBJ2-7; possibly TRBD1 for D (6 bases). V was pared by 1 base and J by 0 bases, with 7 bases between. This CDR3 has 14 residues. CDR1 is SGHVS and CDR2 is FNYEAQ in the germline V gene. CDR3 sequence reads: CASSLGDTSYEQYF. CDR3 sequence (DNA): TGTGCCAGCAGCTTAGGGGACACCTCCTACGAGCAGTACTTC.

The V call is TRBV28, the J call TRBJ1-2, with TRBD1 identical over 8 bases. The V gene end was trimmed by 4 bases and the J gene end by 7 bases; junction bases not matched to a gene: 14. This CDR3 spans 16 amino acids. The germline CDR1 and CDR2 sequences are MDHEN and SYDVKM. The CDR3 protein is CASSSEAGATGVGYTF. Written as DNA, the CDR3 is TGTGCCAGCAGTTCCGAAGCGGGGGCGACAGGGGTTGGCTACACCTTC.

The chain couples TRBV21-1 to TRBJ1-2. TRBV21-1 is termed a pseudogene. This CDR3 region has 13 residues. The CDR3 spells CASSEEANYGYTF. CDR3 DNA sequence: TGTGCCAGCAGCGAAGAAGCTAACTATGGCTACACCTTC.

V gene TRBV19 combines with J gene TRBJ1-5; 10 nucleotides line up with TRBD1. Germline values: CDR1 LNHDA, CDR2 SQIVND (reference sequence). The CDR3 extends over 14 amino acids. The V and J ends lost 5 bases and 6 bases, in that order; junction bases with no gene match: 4. CDR3 DNA sequence: TGTGCCAGTAGTCCCGGGACAGGGGTTCAGCCCCAGCATTTT. Protein product: CASSPGTGVQPQHF.

The chain couples TRBV25-1 to TRBJ2-1; tentatively, D is TRBD2 (6 bases). Germline-derived CDR1 and CDR2 are MGHDK and SYGVNS. Trimming removed 4 bases from V and 6 bases from J, with 10 bases in between. The CDR3 is made up of 13 amino acids. The CDR3 DNA reads TGTGCCAGCAGTGTGGTGGAGGGCAATGAGCAGTTCTTC. This codes for CASSVVEGNEQFF. Drawing the rest from reference TRBV25-1 and TRBJ2-1, the complete variable domain is EADIYQTPRYLVIGTGKKITLECSQTMGHDKMYWYQQDPGMELHLIHYSYGVNSTEKGDLSSESTVSRIRTEHFPLTLESARPSHTSQYLCASSVVEGNEQFFGPGTRLTVL.

This clonotype was recorded a few times. The chain has TRBV18 and TRBJ2-5; D perhaps matches TRBD2 (5 bases). The germline gives CDR1 KGHSH, CDR2 LQKENI. This CDR3 spans 13 amino acids. V lost 3 bases, J lost 5 bases, and 10 bases lay in between. CDR3 residues: CASSPLPGETQYF. The CDR3 nucleotides read TGTGCCAGCTCACCGTTACCGGGGGAGACCCAGTACTTC.

This chain uses TRBV6-5 with TRBJ2-1, with TRBD2 matching over 7 bases. Per germline, CDR1 MNHEY and CDR2 SVGAGI. The CDR3 loop spans 17 amino acids. V dropped 2 bases and J dropped 4; count of bases not matched to a gene: 11. The CDR3 nucleotides read TGTGCCAGCAGTTACCGCCGGGACCCGGGGGGTTACAATGAGCAGTTCTTC. Its translation: CASSYRRDPGGYNEQFF.

Worth noting for this clonotype: One junction end does not reproduce the germline sequence, and a read error may be involved. The chain joins TRBV7-2 to TRBJ2-7; 10 positions match TRBD2. The CDR3 has 14 amino acids. From germline, CDR1 is SGHTA and CDR2 FQGNSA. The CDR3 sequence is CASSPTSGPYEQHF. The CDR3 coding sequence is TGTGCCAGCAGCCCGACTAGCGGGCCCTACGAGCAGCACTTC.

This clonotype was seen once. The chain links TRBV7-2 to TRBJ1-2; D perhaps matches TRBD1 (5 bases). Trimming removed 3 bases at V and 10 bases at J, with 15 bases between. The CDR3 spans 13 residues. The germline V gene encodes CDR1 SGHTA and CDR2 FQGNSA. For the CDR3, the DNA is TGTGCCAGCAGCTTTTTCGGTGGGGGGACCTACACCTTC. Amino acids: CASSFFGGGTYTF.

The CDR3 region is CASIIEPGAPYGYTF. The CDR3 DNA follows: TGTGCCAGCATCATAGAGCCTGGGGCGCCCTATGGCTACACCTTC. This chain connects TRBV6-1 to TRBJ1-2; possible D gene TRBD1, 5 bases. The V gene lost 7 bases and the J gene lost 4 bases, with 19 bases spanning the gap. The CDR3 length is 15 residues. Per germline, CDR1 MNHNS and CDR2 SASEGT.

This clonotype was seen just once. J is TRBJ1-4 and V is TRBV2; weak D call: TRBD1 (6 bases). The V and J ends lost 5 bases and 8 bases respectively, with 6 bases between them. Germline lookup yields CDR1 SNHLY and CDR2 FYNNEI. This CDR3 is 11 amino acids long. The CDR3 bases are TGTGCCAGCAGTCAGGGGGAAAAACTGTTTTTT. Residues: CASSQGEKLFF.

This clonotype was recorded once. This chain connects TRBV6-1 to TRBJ2-3; 9 bases are a match to TRBD2. This CDR3 is built from 14 residues. Unmatched junction bases numbered 4, after V lost 7 bases and J lost 2 bases. CDR1 MNHNS and CDR2 SASEGT come from the germline V gene. CDR3 sequence reads: CASIAGVVTDTQYF. The CDR3 region has the DNA TGTGCCAGCATAGCGGGAGTCGTCACAGATACGCAGTATTTT.

This chain connects TRBV5-1 to TRBJ2-5; the D gene could be TRBD1 or TRBD2 (5 bases each). Germline-derived CDR1 and CDR2 are SGHRS and YFSETQ. V shed 4 bases and J shed 3 bases, with 16 bases lying between them. The CDR3 consists of 15 residues. The CDR3 nucleotides read TGCGCCAGCAGCACCTCCGGGGCGGTAGAAGAGACCCAGTACTTC. Its protein is CASSTSGAVEETQYF. The full variable domain, rest sourced from reference TRBV5-1 and TRBJ2-5, is KAGVTQTPRYLIKTRGQQVTLSCSPISGHRSVSWYQQTPGQGLQFLFEYFSETQRNKGNFPGRFSGRQFSNSRSEMNVSTLELGDSALYLCASSTSGAVEETQYFGPGTRLLVL.

Only a few counts were recorded for this clonotype. The gene calls are TRBV20-1 and TRBJ1-5, with D possibly TRBD1 on 5 matching bases. Per germline, CDR1 DFQATT and CDR2 SNEGSKA (reference sequence). The CDR3 has 13 residues. V lost 1 base and J lost 7, with 11 bases in between. CDR3 coding DNA: TGCAGTGCTAGAGTCGGGGGAGACCAGCCCCAGCATTTT. Translating gives CSARVGGDQPQHF.

This rearrangement joins TRBV27 to TRBJ1-6; D is perhaps TRBD1 (6 bases). The germline V gene encodes CDR1 MNHEY and CDR2 SMNVEV (reference sequence). The germline V and J ends were trimmed by 3 bases and 6 bases, with 9 bases remaining between them. The CDR3 is 14 amino acids. The DNA for the CDR3 is TGTGCCAGCAGTTTCGCAGGGGCTAATTCACCCCTCCACTTT. This encodes CASSFAGANSPLHF.

The gene calls are TRBV5-1 and TRBJ2-7; 10 positions agree with TRBD2. The CDR3 contains 14 residues. V lost 4 bases to trimming and J lost 4 bases; unmatched junction nucleotides: 5. Germline-derived CDR1 and CDR2 are SGHRS and YFSETQ. The CDR3, as DNA: TGCGCCAGCAGCCGGCTAGCGGGAGAGTACGAGCAGTACTTC. Its protein is CASSRLAGEYEQYF.

This chain joins TRBV6-5 and TRBJ1-1; 9 positions match TRBD1. V lost 4 bases, J lost 1 base, and 1 base stayed unmatched. Germline V CDR1 and CDR2: MNHEY, SVGAGI. This CDR3 has 14 residues. CDR3 sequence (DNA): TGTGCCAGCAGTTCGACAGGGGGGAACACTGAAGCTTTCTTT. As protein: CASSSTGGNTEAFF.

This clonotype showed up just once. The V and J genes are TRBV28 and TRBJ2-2, with D uncertain. Germline V gene lookup returns CDR1 MDHEN and CDR2 SYDVKM. The CDR3 totals 14 residues. V was cut by 5 bases and J by 8 bases, with 15 bases left in between. CDR3 residues: CASSSWALPGELFF. The CDR3 DNA reads as TGTGCCAGCAGTAGTTGGGCACTCCCGGGGGAGCTGTTTTTT.

The chain carries TRBV28 and TRBJ2-2, with D possibly being TRBD1 or TRBD2 (5 bases each). Germline CDR1 reads MDHEN; CDR2 reads SYDVKM. V was shortened by 5 bases and J by 6 bases, with 16 bases between the two germline ends. This CDR3 has 15 amino acids. Written as DNA, the CDR3 is TGTGCCAGCAGTCTAGTGGGGGTGAGGGCCGGGGAGCTGTTTTTT. As protein: CASSLVGVRAGELFF.

The V call is TRBV7-8, the J call TRBJ2-1; perhaps TRBD1 as D (5 bases). The CDR3 has 16 amino acids. Trimming pared 3 bases from V and 4 bases from J, leaving 16 bases between. Per the germline V gene, CDR1 is SGHVS and CDR2 is FQNEAQ. The CDR3: CASSLFLLGVYNEQFF. For the CDR3, the DNA is TGTGCCAGCAGCTTGTTTTTGCTAGGGGTATACAATGAGCAGTTCTTC.

This chain uses TRBV7-8 with TRBJ2-5; either TRBD1 or TRBD2 may supply D (5 bases each). Trimming shortened V by 2 bases and J by 1 base, and 8 bases separated the two germline ends. The V gene's germline CDR1 is SGHVS and CDR2 FQNEAQ. CDR3 length: 14 amino acids. CDR3 sequence reads: CASSLPGAQETQYF. The CDR3 bases are TGTGCCAGCAGCTTACCCGGGGCCCAAGAGACCCAGTACTTC.

The DNA for the CDR3 is TGTGCCGGAAAAGATAGCAATCAGCCCCAGCATTTT. Translation gives CAGKDSNQPQHF. The gene calls are TRBV6-2 or TRBV6-3 and TRBJ1-5; D unresolved. The CDR3 contains 12 residues. V was pared by 11 bases and J by 0 bases, with 8 bases between. Per the germline V gene, CDR1 is MNHEY and CDR2 is SVGEGT.

The chain recombines TRBV6-2 or TRBV6-3 with TRBJ1-5; D is perhaps TRBD1 (5 bases). CDR3 length equals 13 residues. Trimming removed 6 bases at V and 6 bases at J, with 12 bases between. From germline, CDR1 is MNHEY and CDR2 SVGEGT. This CDR3 reads CASSPLRGQPQHF. DNA of the CDR3: TGTGCCAGCAGCCCTTTAAGGGGTCAGCCCCAGCATTTT.

The chain carries TRBV6-4 and TRBJ2-1, with 9 bases aligning to TRBD2. CDR1 is MRHNA and CDR2 is SNTAGT in the germline V gene. The CDR3 is 14 residues long. The trim removed 5 bases at V and 4 bases at J, leaving 3 bases unmatched. CDR3 in DNA: TGTGCCAGCAGTCTTAGCGGGAGATACAATGAGCAGTTCTTC. The encoded protein is CASSLSGRYNEQFF.

The chain uses TRBV19 and TRBJ1-1; 7 nucleotides line up with TRBD1. The V gene's germline CDR1 is LNHDA and CDR2 SQIVND (reference sequence). The trim removed 1 base at V and 5 bases at J, leaving 4 bases unmatched. This CDR3 spans 14 amino acids. The CDR3 reads CASSIAQGETEAFF. Written as DNA, the CDR3 is TGTGCCAGTAGTATAGCCCAGGGGGAAACTGAAGCTTTCTTT.

V gene TRBV30 combines with J gene TRBJ1-2, with D possibly TRBD1 on 5 matching bases. V was clipped by 2 bases and J by 8 bases, with 18 bases between them. CDR1 and CDR2 from the germline V gene are GTSNPN and SVGIG (reference sequence). The CDR3 spans 14 residues. In nucleotides, the CDR3 is TGTGCCTGGAGTACTCTGGGGCAAAGGTTCGGCTACACCTTC. Encoded protein: CAWSTLGQRFGYTF.

The gene calls are TRBV5-8 and TRBJ2-7; 8 bases are shared with TRBD1. The CDR3 has 15 amino acids. The germline V gene encodes CDR1 SGHTS and CDR2 YDEGEE. Unmatched junction bases numbered 5, after V lost 0 bases and J lost 3 bases. CDR3 sequence (DNA): TGTGCCAGCAGCTTGGCGGCAGGGGGCAACTACGAGCAGTACTTC. Translation gives CASSLAAGGNYEQYF.

This clonotype was recorded only once. The chain couples TRBV4-1 to TRBJ2-3; no definite D call. V lost 0 bases and J 4 bases, leaving 5 bases between the germline ends. Germline V gene lookup returns CDR1 MGHRA and CDR2 YSYEKL. The CDR3 consists of 13 residues. The CDR3 protein is CASSQDGADTQYF. The CDR3 DNA reads as TGCGCCAGCAGCCAAGATGGGGCAGATACGCAGTATTTT.

The chain combines TRBV6-1 with TRBJ1-2, with a possible D match to TRBD1 (5 bases). Germline V CDR1 and CDR2: MNHNS, SASEGT. The ends were cut back, 6 bases at V and 1 base at J, with 12 bases in the middle. The CDR3 is 14 amino acids. The CDR3: CASRSFRDNYGYTF. For the CDR3, the DNA is TGTGCCAGCAGGTCCTTCAGGGATAACTATGGCTACACCTTC.

J is TRBJ1-1 and V is TRBV27; possibly TRBD1 for D (5 bases). With 4 bases removed from V and 1 base from J, the gap between germline ends came to 10 bases. Germline-derived CDR1 and CDR2 are MNHEY and SMNVEV (reference sequence). CDR3 size: 14 residues. The CDR3 bases are TGTGCCAGCAGTTGGGGGAAAGGGAACACTGAAGCTTTCTTT. It translates to CASSWGKGNTEAFF.

The rearrangement joins TRBV7-2 to TRBJ1-6; 7 bases are a match to TRBD1. The trim removed 5 bases at V and 8 bases at J, leaving 12 bases unmatched. CDR1 is SGHTA and CDR2 is FQGNSA in the germline V gene. This CDR3 is 16 amino acids long. The CDR3 sequence: CASSPRTGWDDSPLHF. CDR3 sequence (DNA): TGTGCCAGCAGCCCGCGGACAGGCTGGGACGATTCACCCCTCCACTTT.